The rows below give T cell receptor beta chains drawn from one sample of a study of cytomegalovirus exposure and HLA in healthy donors. Method: immunoSEQ multiplex PCR; TCRdb's copy keeps in-frame clones and lacks some. Here the sample spans around 120,000 clones, almost 85% being singletons. The specimen was PBMCs. The source is a boy younger than 10 in good health and CMV-seronegative. Both conserved end residues are part of each CDR3. D genes are given only for firm matches. Not all rows give a size; the values are once, few, many and, for expanded clones, a class.

size	D	J	V	DNA	CDR3
-	-	TRBJ1-1	TRBV10-3	TGTGCCATCAGTGTAGGCAGGGAGGTTTCTGAAGCTTTCTTT	CAISVGREVSEAFF
-	-	TRBJ2-6	TRBV4-1	TGCGCCAGCAGCCAAGGGAGGGCGAGGTCTGGGGCCAACGTCCTGACTTTC	CASSQGRARSGANVLTF
-	-	TRBJ2-6	TRBV9	TGTGCCAGCAGCGCCTCAGGGACTGGGGCCAACGTCCTGACTTTC	CASSASGTGANVLTF
few	TRBD2	TRBJ2-1	TRBV7-3	TGTGCCAGCAGCTTGGGACTAGCGGGAGATGATGAGCAGTTCTTC	CASSLGLAGDDEQFF
-	-	TRBJ1-1	TRBV19	TGTGCCGCGGCAGCGGATTTGAACACTGAAGCTTTCTTT	CAAAADLNTEAFF
once	-	TRBJ2-3	TRBV21-1	TGTGCCAGCAGCAGAGGCCCCCAGGGGCCCGATGGGTCCACAGATACGCAGTATTTT	CASSRGPQGPDGSTDTQYF
-	-	TRBJ1-2	TRBV7-9	TGTGCCAGCAGCTTGGGGCAAGCGGGGTTCAATGGCTACACCTTC	CASSLGQAGFNGYTF
-	-	TRBJ2-3	TRBV13	TGTGCCAGCAGCTTAAAGACATATGGAGATACGCAGTATTTT	CASSLKTYGDTQYF
-	TRBD1	TRBJ1-2	TRBV7-9	TGTGCCAGCACCCTAACCGGGACAGGGAACTATGGCTACACCTTC	CASTLTGTGNYGYTF
-	TRBD1	TRBJ1-5	TRBV2	TGTGCCAGCAGCTCCCAGGGACAGGGTGGGTATCAGCCCCAGCATTTT	CASSSQGQGGYQPQHF
-	-	TRBJ2-7	TRBV15	TGTGCCACCAGCAGAGGTCGGGGCTACGAGCAGTACTTC	CATSRGRGYEQYF
-	TRBD2	TRBJ2-1	TRBV2	TGTGCCAGCAGATCCGGGACTAGTACCGGTTTTAGCGATGAGCAGTTCTTC	CASRSGTSTGFSDEQFF
few	-	TRBJ2-7	TRBV4-3	TGCGCCAGCAGCCAAGGAATAGGGGGTACCTACGAGCAGTACTTC	CASSQGIGGTYEQYF
-	-	TRBJ1-1	TRBV30	TGTGCCTGGCGGGGAGCTACCTTGAACACTGAAGCTTTCTTT	CAWRGATLNTEAFF
-	-	TRBJ2-2	TRBV2	TGTGCCAGCACTCAGGGCCGAGGGAACACCGGGGAGCTGTTTTTT	CASTQGRGNTGELFF
-	TRBD2	TRBJ2-7	TRBV5-1	TGCGCCAGCAGCTTTTGGGGGGGGTCCTACGAGCAGTACTTC	CASSFWGGSYEQYF
-	TRBD2	TRBJ2-2	TRBV13	TGTGCCAGCAGCTTGGTTGGGGGGGCGAACACCGGGGAGCTGTTTTTT	CASSLVGGANTGELFF
-	-	TRBJ2-5	TRBV5-4	TGTGCCAGCAGCCCCGCCGTGGCCAAAGAGACCCAGTACTTC	CASSPAVAKETQYF
few	-	TRBJ2-3	TRBV21-1	TGTGCCAGCAGCATCTCCGGGAGACCAAATTTCACAGATACGCAGTATTTT	CASSISGRPNFTDTQYF
-	-	TRBJ2-7	TRBV5-1	TGCGCCAGCAGCTTGATTCGGGTCTCCTACGAGCAGTACTTC	CASSLIRVSYEQYF
-	TRBD2	TRBJ2-2	TRBV27	TGTGCCACCAACATCCGGGGGGCCGGGGAGCTGTTTTTT	CATNIRGAGELFF
-	-	TRBJ2-5	TRBV7-2	TGTGCCAGCAGCTTAGATGAAGCGGCGTGGGAGCAGTACTTC	CASSLDEAAWEQYF
-	TRBD1	TRBJ2-5	TRBV15	TGTGCCACCAGCAGCTTGACCCGGGACAGGGTGGATGAAGAGACCCAGTACTTC	CATSSLTRDRVDEETQYF
-	-	TRBJ1-5	TRBV6-6	TGTGCCAGCACCCTATCGAATCAGCCCCAGCATTTT	CASTLSNQPQHF
-	-	TRBJ2-1	TRBV9	TGTGCCAGCAGCTTTCGGGACTCTATTTTTTCGGTCTCCTACAATGAGCAGTTCTTC	CASSFRDSIFSVSYNEQFF
once	TRBD1	TRBJ1-1	TRBV6-5	TGTGCCAGCAGTTATTCAGGGGGGAACACTGAAGCTTTCTTT	CASSYSGGNTEAFF
-	-	TRBJ1-1	TRBV18	TGTGCCAGCTCACCACCGTTGGAGAGTGAAGCTTTCTTT	CASSPPLESEAFF
-	-	TRBJ2-1	TRBV19	TGTGCCAGTAGTACGGGTGGTTACAATGAGCAGTTCTTC	CASSTGGYNEQFF
-	TRBD1	TRBJ1-2	TRBV4-3	TGCGCCAGCAGCCAAGATCGGACAGGGGCGGCGTATGGCTACACCTTC	CASSQDRTGAAYGYTF
-	-	TRBJ1-2	TRBV4-2	TGTGCCAGCAGCCAAGATCGGGGAGTTGGCTACACCTTC	CASSQDRGVGYTF
-	TRBD2	TRBJ2-3	TRBV6-4	TGTGCCAGCAGTGAGTCAGCTAGCGGGGGGGCAGATACGCAGTATTTT	CASSESASGGADTQYF
once	TRBD2	TRBJ2-3	TRBV5-1	TGCGCCAGCAGCTTGGGACGGACTAGCGGGAGGAGGGGCACAGATACGCAGTATTTT	CASSLGRTSGRRGTDTQYF
-	-	TRBJ1-1	TRBV29-1	TGCAGCGTTGAAGAGGGCAGCACTGAAGCTTTCTTT	CSVEEGSTEAFF
-	-	TRBJ2-3	TRBV7-7	TGTGCTAGCAGCTTAACAGGGTTTACAGATACGCAGTATTTT	CASSLTGFTDTQYF
-	-	TRBJ1-1	TRBV9	TGTGCCAGCAGCGTAGCTGGGAGAGGGAACACTGAAGCTTTCTTT	CASSVAGRGNTEAFF
-	TRBD1	TRBJ1-5	TRBV6-1	TGTGCCAGCAGTCTGGGACAGGGGAGCAATCAGCCCCAGCATTTT	CASSLGQGSNQPQHF
-	-	TRBJ2-5	TRBV11-3	TGTGCCAGCAGCTCTTCGACTAGTGGGGGGATAGAGACCCAGTACTTC	CASSSSTSGGIETQYF
-	-	TRBJ1-5	TRBV19	TGTGCCAGTAGTATTATCGGCGGTCAGCCCCAGCATTTT	CASSIIGGQPQHF
-	-	TRBJ2-5	TRBV7-8	TGTGCCAGCAGCTTTCGAAGCGGACGTACCCAAGAGACCCAGTACTTC	CASSFRSGRTQETQYF
-	TRBD1	TRBJ1-1	TRBV6-5	TGTGCCAGCAGCCGCCCCGGGACAGGGACCACTGAAGCTTTCTTT	CASSRPGTGTTEAFF
-	-	TRBJ1-2	TRBV29-1	TGCAGCGTTGTCGGGGAGGTCTATGGCTACACCTTC	CSVVGEVYGYTF
-	-	TRBJ1-2	TRBV7-9	TGTGCCAGCAGCTTAGGGGTGCGGGGGGCGGCGAACTATGGCTACACCTTC	CASSLGVRGAANYGYTF
-	-	TRBJ2-1	TRBV7-7	TGTGCTAGCAGCTTAGATCGGGGGGCAGAGCAGTTCTTC	CASSLDRGAEQFF
-	-	TRBJ2-3	TRBV11-2	TGTGCCAGCAGTAGAGCGGAGAGCACAGATACGCAGTATTTT	CASSRAESTDTQYF
-	-	TRBJ2-1	TRBV6-4	TGTGCCAGCAGTGACTCAGAGAGGTTTTACAATGAGCAGTTCTTC	CASSDSERFYNEQFF
-	-	TRBJ1-2	TRBV19	TGTGCCAGTAGTATAGGGGTAGCCTACTATGGCTACACCTTC	CASSIGVAYYGYTF
few	-	TRBJ1-1	TRBV5-1	TGCGCCAGCAGCTTCGGTAAGTCGAACACTGAAGCTTTCTTT	CASSFGKSNTEAFF
-	TRBD1	TRBJ1-2	TRBV9	TGTGCCAGCAATAACAGGGGGGGATATGGCTACACCTTC	CASNNRGGYGYTF
-	-	TRBJ2-5	TRBV5-4	TGTGCCAGTCTGCAGCAGGGGCGCAGGGAGACCCAGTACTTC	CASLQQGRRETQYF
-	-	TRBJ1-5	TRBV14	TGTGCCAGCAGCCAAGCGGACTGGGAGCCCCAGCATTTT	CASSQADWEPQHF
-	-	TRBJ1-2	TRBV4-3	TGCGCCAGCAGCCAAGATTTAGTAACAGGGAGGGTTGGCTACACCTTC	CASSQDLVTGRVGYTF
few	TRBD1	TRBJ1-1	TRBV7-2	TGTGCCAGCAGCTTAATACAGGGGGCAGTCACTGAAGCTTTCTTT	CASSLIQGAVTEAFF
-	TRBD1	TRBJ1-2	TRBV2	TGTGCCAGCAGTGGCCAGGGGGCGCGTGGCTACACCTTC	CASSGQGARGYTF
-	TRBD1	TRBJ1-3	TRBV19	TGTGCCAGTAGGTCCGGGACAGGGTTCAGCTCTGGAAACACCATATATTTT	CASRSGTGFSSGNTIYF
-	TRBD2	TRBJ2-3	TRBV2	TGTGCCAGCACGTGGTCGGGAGGAGGAGATACGCAGTATTTT	CASTWSGGGDTQYF